This T cell receptor (beta chain) appears in the sequencing data of a study of T cell clonotyping in hematopoietic cell transplantation. Sequencing used immunoSEQ multiplex PCR; TCRdb keeps in-frame clones, though not all of them. The profile shows about 36,000 clones, about 87% of them singletons. This CDR3 region has 12 residues. Germline loops: CDR1 LNHDA, CDR2 SQIVND (reference sequence). Trimming cost V 6 bases and J 13 bases, with 18 bases left between them. The chain has TRBV19 and TRBJ2-5; D is unresolved. Material for sequencing was peripheral blood mononuclear cells. The receptor was derived from a middle-aged woman in good health. Some clones in this sample may be carry-over from other donors' samples. CDR3 region: CASSLGDGRMYF. The CDR3 DNA reads TGTGCCAGTAGCCTAGGTGATGGTCGTATGTACTTC.